This T cell receptor (beta chain) was sequenced for a study of CD8 T cells in Susac syndrome. This CDR3 has 17 amino acids. Trimming stripped 1 base from V and 7 bases from J, with 20 bases between. Germline-derived CDR1 and CDR2 are SGHTA and FQGNSA. The RNA, roughly 0.45 to 1 ug, was put through reverse transcription using random hexamers. TCRdb reprocessed the immunoSEQ multiplex PCR reads with MiXCR, giving one entry per CDR3 protein. Among 65,000 to 80,000 distinct CDR3 sequences, over 75% were seen once, and the ten largest hold under 0.65%. The receptor was isolated from a human donor with multiple sclerosis. V usage is TRBV7-2 and J usage is TRBJ2-1; maybe TRBD1 (6 bases). Material: CD8+ T cells from PBMCs. The chain's CDR3 is CASSLGVGTPMRNEQFF. The CDR3, as DNA: TGTGCCAGCAGCTTAGGGGTAGGGACACCCATGAGGAATGAGCAGTTCTTC.